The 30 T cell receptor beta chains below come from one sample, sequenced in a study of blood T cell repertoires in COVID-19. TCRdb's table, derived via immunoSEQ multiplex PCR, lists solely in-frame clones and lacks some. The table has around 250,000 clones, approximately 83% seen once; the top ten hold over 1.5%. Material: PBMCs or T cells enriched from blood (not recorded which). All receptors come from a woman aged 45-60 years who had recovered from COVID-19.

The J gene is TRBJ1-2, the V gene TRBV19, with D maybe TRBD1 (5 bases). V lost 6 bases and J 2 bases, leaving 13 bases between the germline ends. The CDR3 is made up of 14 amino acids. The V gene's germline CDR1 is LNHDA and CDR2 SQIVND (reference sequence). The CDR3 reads CASSAPGLNYGYTF. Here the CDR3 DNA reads TGTGCCAGTAGCGCACCAGGGTTGAACTATGGCTACACCTTC. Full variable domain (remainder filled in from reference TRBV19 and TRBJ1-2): DGGITQSPKYLFRKEGQNVTLSCEQNLNHDAMYWYRQDPGQGLRLIYYSQIVNDFQKGDIAEGYSVSREKKESFPLTVTSAQKNPTAFYLCASSAPGLNYGYTFGSGTRLTVV.

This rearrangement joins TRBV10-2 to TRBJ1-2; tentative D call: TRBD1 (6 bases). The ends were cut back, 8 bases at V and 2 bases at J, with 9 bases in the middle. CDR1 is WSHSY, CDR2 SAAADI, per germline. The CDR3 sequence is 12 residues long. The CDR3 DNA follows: TGCGCCAGCGGGGACACGAACTATGGCTACACCTTC. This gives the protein CASGDTNYGYTF.

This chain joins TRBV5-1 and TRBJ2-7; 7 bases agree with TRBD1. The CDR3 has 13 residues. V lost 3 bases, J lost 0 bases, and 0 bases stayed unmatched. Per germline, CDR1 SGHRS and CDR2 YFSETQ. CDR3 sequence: CASSSGGSYEQYF. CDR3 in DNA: TGCGCCAGCAGCTCAGGGGGCTCCTACGAGCAGTACTTC.

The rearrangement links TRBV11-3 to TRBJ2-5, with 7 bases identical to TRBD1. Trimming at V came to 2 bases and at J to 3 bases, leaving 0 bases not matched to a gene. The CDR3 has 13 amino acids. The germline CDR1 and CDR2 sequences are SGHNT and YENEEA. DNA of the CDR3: TGTGCCAGCAGCTTACAGGGGGAAGAGACCCAGTACTTC. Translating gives CASSLQGEETQYF.

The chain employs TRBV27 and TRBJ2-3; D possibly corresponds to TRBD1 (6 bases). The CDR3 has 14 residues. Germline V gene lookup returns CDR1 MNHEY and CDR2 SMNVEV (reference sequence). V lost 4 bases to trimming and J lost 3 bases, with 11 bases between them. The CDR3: CASSYRVWTDTQYF. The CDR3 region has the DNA TGTGCCAGCAGTTACAGGGTGTGGACAGATACGCAGTATTTT.

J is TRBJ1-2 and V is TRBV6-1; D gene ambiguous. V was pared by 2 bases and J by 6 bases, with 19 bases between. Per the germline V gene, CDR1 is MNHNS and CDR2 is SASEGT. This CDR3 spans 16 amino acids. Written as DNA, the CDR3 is TGTGCCAGCAGTGAAACCCCCCGCGGAGGGCTTGATGGCTACACCTTC. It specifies CASSETPRGGLDGYTF.

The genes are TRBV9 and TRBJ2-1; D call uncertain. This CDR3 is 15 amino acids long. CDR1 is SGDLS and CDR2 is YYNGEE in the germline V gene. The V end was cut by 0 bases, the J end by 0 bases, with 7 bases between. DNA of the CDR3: TGTGCCAGCAGCGTAGACAGCAGCTCCTACAATGAGCAGTTCTTC. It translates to CASSVDSSSYNEQFF.

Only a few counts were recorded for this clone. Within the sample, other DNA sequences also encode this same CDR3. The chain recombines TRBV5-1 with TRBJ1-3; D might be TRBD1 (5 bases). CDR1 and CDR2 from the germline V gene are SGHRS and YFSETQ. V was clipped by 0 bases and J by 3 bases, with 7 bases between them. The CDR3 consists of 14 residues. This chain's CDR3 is CASSLAGYGNTIYF. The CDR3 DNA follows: TGCGCCAGCAGCTTGGCAGGGTATGGAAACACCATATATTTT.

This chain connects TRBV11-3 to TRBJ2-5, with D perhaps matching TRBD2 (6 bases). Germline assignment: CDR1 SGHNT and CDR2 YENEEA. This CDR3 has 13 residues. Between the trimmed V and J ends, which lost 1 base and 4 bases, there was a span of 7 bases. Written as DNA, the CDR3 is TGTGCCAGCAGCTTAGTGGGGGGAGAGACCCAGTACTTC. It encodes CASSLVGGETQYF.

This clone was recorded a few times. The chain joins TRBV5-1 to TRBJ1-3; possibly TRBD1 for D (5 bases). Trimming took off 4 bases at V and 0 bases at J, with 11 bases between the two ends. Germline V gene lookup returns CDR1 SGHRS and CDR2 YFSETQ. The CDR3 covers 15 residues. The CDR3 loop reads CASSGLTGSGNTIYF. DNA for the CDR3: TGCGCCAGCAGCGGCCTTACAGGCTCTGGAAACACCATATATTTT. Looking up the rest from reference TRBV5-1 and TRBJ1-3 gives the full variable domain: KAGVTQTPRYLIKTRGQQVTLSCSPISGHRSVSWYQQTPGQGLQFLFEYFSETQRNKGNFPGRFSGRQFSNSRSEMNVSTLELGDSALYLCASSGLTGSGNTIYFGEGSWLTVV.

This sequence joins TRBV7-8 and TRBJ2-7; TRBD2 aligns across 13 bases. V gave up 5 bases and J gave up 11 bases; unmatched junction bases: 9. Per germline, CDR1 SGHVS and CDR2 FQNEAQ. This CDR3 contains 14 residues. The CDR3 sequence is CASSQSRTSGSKYF. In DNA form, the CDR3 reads TGTGCCAGCAGCCAATCCCGGACTAGCGGGAGTAAGTACTTC.

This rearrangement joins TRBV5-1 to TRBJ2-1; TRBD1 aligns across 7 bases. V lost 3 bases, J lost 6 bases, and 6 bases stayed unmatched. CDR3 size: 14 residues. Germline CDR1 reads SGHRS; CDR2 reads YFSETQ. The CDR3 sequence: CASSSRQGLNEQFF. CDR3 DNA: TGCGCCAGCAGCTCCCGACAGGGCCTCAATGAGCAGTTCTTC.

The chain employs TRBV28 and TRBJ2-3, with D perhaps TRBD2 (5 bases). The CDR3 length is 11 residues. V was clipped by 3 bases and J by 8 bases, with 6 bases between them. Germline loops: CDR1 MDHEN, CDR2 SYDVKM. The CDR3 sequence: CASSFGVTQYF. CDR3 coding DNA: TGTGCCAGCAGTTTCGGGGTTACGCAGTATTTT.

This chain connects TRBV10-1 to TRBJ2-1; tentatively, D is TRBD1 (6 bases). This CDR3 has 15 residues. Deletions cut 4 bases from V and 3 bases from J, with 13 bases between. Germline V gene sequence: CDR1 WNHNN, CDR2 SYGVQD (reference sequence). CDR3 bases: TGCGCCAGCAGTGGAACTGGGACACTCTACAATGAGCAGTTCTTC. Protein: CASSGTGTLYNEQFF.

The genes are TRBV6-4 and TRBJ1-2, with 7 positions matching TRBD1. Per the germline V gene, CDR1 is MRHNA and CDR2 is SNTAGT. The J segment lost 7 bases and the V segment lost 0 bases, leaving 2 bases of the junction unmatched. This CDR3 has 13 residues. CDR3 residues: CASSDSRGFGYTF. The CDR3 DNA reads TGTGCCAGCAGTGACTCCAGGGGGTTTGGCTACACCTTC.

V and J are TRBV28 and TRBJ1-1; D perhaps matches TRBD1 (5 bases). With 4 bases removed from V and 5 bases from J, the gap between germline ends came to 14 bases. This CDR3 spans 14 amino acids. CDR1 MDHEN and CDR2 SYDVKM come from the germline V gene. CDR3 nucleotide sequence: TGTGCCAGCAGTTCCCCACAGGAGGGAACTGAAGCTTTCTTT. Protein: CASSSPQEGTEAFF. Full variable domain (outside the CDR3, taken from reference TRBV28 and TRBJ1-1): DVKVTQSSRYLVKRTGEKVFLECVQDMDHENMFWYRQDPGLGLRLIYFSYDVKMKEKGDIPEGYSVSREKKERFSLILESASTNQTSMYLCASSSPQEGTEAFFGQGTRLTVV.

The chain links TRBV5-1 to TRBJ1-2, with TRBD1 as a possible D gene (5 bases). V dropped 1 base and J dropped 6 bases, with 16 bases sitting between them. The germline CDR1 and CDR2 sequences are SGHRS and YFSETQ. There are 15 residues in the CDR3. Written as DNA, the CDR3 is TGCGCCAGCAGCTTGTCGGGGGTGCAAAGGGATGGCTACACCTTC. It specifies CASSLSGVQRDGYTF.

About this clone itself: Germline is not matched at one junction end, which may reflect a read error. CDR3 residues: CASSFLQGYGGELFF. Here the CDR3 DNA reads TGTGCTAGCAGCTTTCTACAGGGGTACGGCGGGGAGCTGTTTTTT. The chain carries TRBV7-7 and TRBJ2-2, with 7 bases fitting TRBD1. CDR3 length equals 15 residues. The V gene's germline CDR1 is SSHAT and CDR2 FNYEAQ (reference sequence).

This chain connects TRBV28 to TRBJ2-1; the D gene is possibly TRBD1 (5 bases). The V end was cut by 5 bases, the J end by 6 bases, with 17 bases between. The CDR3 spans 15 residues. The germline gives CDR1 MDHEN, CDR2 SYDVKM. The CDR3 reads CASSGFRVVSNEQFF. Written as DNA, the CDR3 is TGTGCCAGCAGTGGATTCAGGGTCGTGAGCAATGAGCAGTTCTTC. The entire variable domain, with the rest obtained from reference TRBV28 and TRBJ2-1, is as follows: DVKVTQSSRYLVKRTGEKVFLECVQDMDHENMFWYRQDPGLGLRLIYFSYDVKMKEKGDIPEGYSVSREKKERFSLILESASTNQTSMYLCASSGFRVVSNEQFFGPGTRLTVL.

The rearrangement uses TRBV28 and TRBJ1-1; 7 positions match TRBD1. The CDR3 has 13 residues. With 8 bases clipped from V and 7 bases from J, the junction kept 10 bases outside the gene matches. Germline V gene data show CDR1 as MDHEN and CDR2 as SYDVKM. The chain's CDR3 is CASVNRGWGEAFF. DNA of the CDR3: TGTGCCAGCGTTAACAGGGGTTGGGGTGAAGCTTTCTTT.

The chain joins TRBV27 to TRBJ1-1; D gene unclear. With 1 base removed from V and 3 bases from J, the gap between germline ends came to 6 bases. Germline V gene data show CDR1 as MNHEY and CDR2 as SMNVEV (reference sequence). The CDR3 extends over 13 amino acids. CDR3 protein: CASSLYSDTEAFF. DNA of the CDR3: TGTGCCAGCAGTTTATACAGTGACACTGAAGCTTTCTTT.

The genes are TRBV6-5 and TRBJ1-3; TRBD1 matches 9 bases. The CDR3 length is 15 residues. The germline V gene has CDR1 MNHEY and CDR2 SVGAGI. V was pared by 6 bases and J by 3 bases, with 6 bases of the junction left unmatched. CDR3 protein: CASRTGGLGGNTIYF. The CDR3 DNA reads TGTGCCAGCAGGACAGGGGGTTTAGGTGGAAACACCATATATTTT.

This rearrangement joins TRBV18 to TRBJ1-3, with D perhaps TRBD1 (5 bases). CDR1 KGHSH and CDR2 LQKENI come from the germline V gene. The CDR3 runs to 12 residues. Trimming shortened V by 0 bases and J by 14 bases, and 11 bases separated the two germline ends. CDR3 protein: CASSPPEGALYF. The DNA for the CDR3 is TGTGCCAGCTCACCACCGGAAGGGGCCTTATATTTT.

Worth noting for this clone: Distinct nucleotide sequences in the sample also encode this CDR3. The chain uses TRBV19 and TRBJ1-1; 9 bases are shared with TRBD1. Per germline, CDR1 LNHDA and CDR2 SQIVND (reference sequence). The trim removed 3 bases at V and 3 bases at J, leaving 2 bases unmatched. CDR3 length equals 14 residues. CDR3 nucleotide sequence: TGTGCCAGTAGTATGGACAGGGGACACACTGAAGCTTTCTTT. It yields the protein CASSMDRGHTEAFF.

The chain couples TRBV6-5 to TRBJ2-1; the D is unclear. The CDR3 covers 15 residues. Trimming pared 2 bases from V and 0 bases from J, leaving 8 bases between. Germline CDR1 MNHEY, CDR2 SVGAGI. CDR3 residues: CASSYDSSSYNEQFF. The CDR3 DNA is TGTGCCAGCAGTTACGACTCGAGCTCCTACAATGAGCAGTTCTTC.

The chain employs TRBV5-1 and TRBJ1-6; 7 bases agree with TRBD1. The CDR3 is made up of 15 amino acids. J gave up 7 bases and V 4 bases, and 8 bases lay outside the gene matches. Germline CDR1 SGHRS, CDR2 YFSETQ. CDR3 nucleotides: TGCGCCAGCAGCGGTGGGGACAGCGGAAATTCACCCCTCCACTTT. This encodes CASSGGDSGNSPLHF. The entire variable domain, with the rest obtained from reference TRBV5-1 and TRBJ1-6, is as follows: KAGVTQTPRYLIKTRGQQVTLSCSPISGHRSVSWYQQTPGQGLQFLFEYFSETQRNKGNFPGRFSGRQFSNSRSEMNVSTLELGDSALYLCASSGGDSGNSPLHFGNGTRLTVT.

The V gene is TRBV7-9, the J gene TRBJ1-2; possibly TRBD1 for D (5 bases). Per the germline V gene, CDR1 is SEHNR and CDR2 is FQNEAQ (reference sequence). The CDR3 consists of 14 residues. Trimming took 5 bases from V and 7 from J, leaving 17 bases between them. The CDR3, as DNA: TGTGCCAGCAGCCCCAATGCGGGGGAGGGTGGCTACACCTTC. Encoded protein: CASSPNAGEGGYTF.

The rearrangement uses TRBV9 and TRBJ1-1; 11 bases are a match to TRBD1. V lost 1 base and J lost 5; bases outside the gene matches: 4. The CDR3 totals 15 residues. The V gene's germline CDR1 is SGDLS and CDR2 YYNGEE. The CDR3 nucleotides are TGTGCCAGCAGCGTACGGACAGGGGGCCATACTGAAGCTTTCTTT. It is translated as CASSVRTGGHTEAFF. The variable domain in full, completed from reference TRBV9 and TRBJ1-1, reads DSGVTQTPKHLITATGQRVTLRCSPRSGDLSVYWYQQSLDQGLQFLIQYYNGEERAKGNILERFSAQQFPDLHSELNLSSLELGDSALYFCASSVRTGGHTEAFFGQGTRLTVV.

This CDR3 is CASSEYPRGVNQPQHF. The CDR3 nucleotides read TGTGCCAGCAGTGAATACCCCAGGGGAGTCAATCAGCCCCAGCATTTT. V gene TRBV6-1 combines with J gene TRBJ1-5, with D tentatively TRBD1 (6 bases). The CDR3 extends over 16 amino acids. Germline loops: CDR1 MNHNS, CDR2 SASEGT. V lost 2 bases to trimming and J lost 3 bases, with 14 bases between them.

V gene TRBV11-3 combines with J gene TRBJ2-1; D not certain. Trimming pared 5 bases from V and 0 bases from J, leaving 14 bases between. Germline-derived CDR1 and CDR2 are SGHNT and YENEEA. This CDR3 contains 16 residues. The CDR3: CASSPTGASSYNEQFF. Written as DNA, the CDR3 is TGTGCCAGCAGCCCTACCGGAGCAAGCTCCTACAATGAGCAGTTCTTC.